This T cell receptor (beta chain) was recovered during a study of blood T cell repertoires in COVID-19. At the level of the study: Researchers got acute and convalescent COVID-19 samples from the United States, Italy and Spain.

The V gene lost 3 bases and the J gene lost 2 bases, with 8 bases spanning the gap. The CDR3 runs to 14 residues. Germline-derived CDR1 and CDR2 are ENHRY and SYGVKD. Only in-frame clones appear in the TCRdb table, and some are missing; sequencing was by immunoSEQ multiplex PCR. The sample shows just under 35,000 clones, around 87% of them seen only once. J is TRBJ2-1 and V is TRBV10-3, with D possibly being TRBD1 (6 bases). This receptor was identified in a human donor in a cohort sampled during active COVID-19. Input material: peripheral blood. The chain's CDR3 is CAISDRGTYNEQFF. The CDR3 coding sequence is TGTGCCATCAGTGACAGGGGAACCTACAATGAGCAGTTCTTC.